The source of this TCR beta chain is a study of blood T cell repertoires in COVID-19. Clones were read by immunoSEQ multiplex PCR, and TCRdb kept only the in-frame ones, dropping some. The sample includes roughly 300,000 clones, approximately 89% of them seen just once. The germline CDR1 and CDR2 sequences are ENHRY and SYGVKD. The CDR3 contains 15 residues. Deletions cut 8 bases from V and 3 bases from J, with 20 bases between. Sample: peripheral blood. This clonotype was sampled from a woman aged 25 to 39 with COVID-19, enrolled during active disease. The chain is built from TRBV10-3 and TRBJ2-7, with D possibly being TRBD2 (6 bases). As DNA, the CDR3 is TGTGCCATCTCGGGGACTCCAACCGGGGGCTACGAGCAGTACTTC. This encodes CAISGTPTGGYEQYF.